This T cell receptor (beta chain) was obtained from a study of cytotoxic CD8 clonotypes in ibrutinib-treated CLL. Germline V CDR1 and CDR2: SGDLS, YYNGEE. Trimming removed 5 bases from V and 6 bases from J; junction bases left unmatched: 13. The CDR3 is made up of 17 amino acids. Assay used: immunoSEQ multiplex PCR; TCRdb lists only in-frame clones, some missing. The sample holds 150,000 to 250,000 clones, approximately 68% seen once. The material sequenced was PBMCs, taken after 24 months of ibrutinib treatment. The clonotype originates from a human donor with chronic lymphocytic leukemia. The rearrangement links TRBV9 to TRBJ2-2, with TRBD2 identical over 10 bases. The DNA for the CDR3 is TGTGCCAGCAGTAGAGGGGCTAGCGGGAGTTTCGCCGGGGAGCTGTTTTTT. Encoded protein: CASSRGASGSFAGELFF.